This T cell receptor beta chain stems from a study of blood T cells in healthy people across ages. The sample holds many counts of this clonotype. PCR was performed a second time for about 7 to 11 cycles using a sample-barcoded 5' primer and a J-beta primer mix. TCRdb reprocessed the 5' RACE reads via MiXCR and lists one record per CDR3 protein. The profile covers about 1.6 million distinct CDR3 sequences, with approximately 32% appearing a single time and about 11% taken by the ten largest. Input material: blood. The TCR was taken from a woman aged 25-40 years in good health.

CDR3 DNA sequence: TGTGCCAGCAGTACCTCCTACAATGAGCAGTTCTTC. The encoded protein is CASSTSYNEQFF. The chain links TRBV2 to TRBJ2-1, with no clear D. The CDR3 is 12 residues long. Deletions cut 5 bases from V and 0 bases from J, with 2 bases between. CDR1 and CDR2 from the germline V gene are SNHLY and FYNNEI.